A selection of T cell receptor beta chains follows, all from one sample in a study of beta chain features in type 1 diabetes. TCRdb keeps only in-frame clones here, not all; method: immunoSEQ multiplex PCR. The table records roughly 730,000 clones, 13% of them present only once. The sample taken for sequencing was naive CD4+ T cells from blood. All receptors derive from a man aged 18-30 years with type 1 diabetes. The CDR3 runs from the conserved cysteine through the conserved F or W. The D gene is left open where the match is weak. Size tells how often a clone was seen (once, few, many) or the class of an expanded clone, and some rows leave it out.

V	D	size	J	DNA	CDR3
TRBV7-2	.	.	TRBJ1-1	TGTGCCAGCAGCCACTTGGGACGCCCGGACTTTGGAGCTTTCTTT	CASSHLGRPDFGAFF
TRBV7-3	.	.	TRBJ2-1	TGTGCCAGCAGCCTTGCAGGGTTGAATGAGCAGTTCTTC	CASSLAGLNEQFF
TRBV30	TRBD1	.	TRBJ2-1	TGTGCCTGGAGTGTCGGGACAGGGGGGAATGAGCAGTTCTTC	CAWSVGTGGNEQFF
TRBV27	.	few	TRBJ2-2	TGTGCCAGCAGCGCCAGGGGCGGGAACACCGGGGAGCTGTTTTTT	CASSARGGNTGELFF
TRBV30	TRBD1	once	TRBJ2-1	TGTGCCAGCAGCTTGGAACAGGGGTCCTACAATGAGCAGTTCTTC	CASSLEQGSYNEQFF
TRBV28	TRBD2	few	TRBJ2-1	TGTGCCAGCCTTTCGGGGGGGAGATACAATGAGCAGTTCTTC	CASLSGGRYNEQFF
TRBV5-1	TRBD1	.	TRBJ1-2	TGCGCCAGCAGCGGCGGGACAGGAGCTAACTATGGCTACACCTTC	CASSGGTGANYGYTF
TRBV4-1	.	.	TRBJ2-7	TGCGCCAGCAGCCAAGGTACAGGGCCACTCTACGAGCAGTACTTC	CASSQGTGPLYEQYF
TRBV30	.	many	TRBJ2-1	TGTGCCTGGAGTGTATCGACGGGTGAGCAGTTCTTC	CAWSVSTGEQFF
TRBV6-6	.	few	TRBJ2-4	TGTGCCAGCAGTCTCGGTGTTGGCATTCAGTACTTC	CASSLGVGIQYF
TRBV30	TRBD1	few	TRBJ1-2	TGTGCCTGGAGTCCCTTGGACAGGGGTACCTATGGCTACACCTTC	CAWSPLDRGTYGYTF
TRBV10-3	.	few	TRBJ2-6	TGTGCCATCAGTGAATGGGGCTCTGGGGCCAACGTCCTGACTTTC	CAISEWGSGANVLTF
TRBV30	.	.	TRBJ2-7	TGTGCCTGGCGGCAGGACCGAGCCTACGAGCAGTACTTC	CAWRQDRAYEQYF
TRBV7-3	.	few	TRBJ2-5	TGTGCCAGCAGCTTGTCAGGCGAGACCCAGTACTTC	CASSLSGETQYF
TRBV7-6	.	.	TRBJ1-2	TGTGCCAGCAGCTTCATAGGACCTAACAAGATCCGGTATGGCTACACCTTC	CASSFIGPNKIRYGYTF
TRBV5-1	.	.	TRBJ1-1	TGCGCCAGCAGCCCTACAGGTAACACTGAAGCTTTCTTT	CASSPTGNTEAFF
TRBV7-9	TRBD2	.	TRBJ2-7	TGTGCCAGCAGCCTAGCGGGTCAGCAGTACTTC	CASSLAGQQYF
TRBV11-3	.	few	TRBJ2-1	TGTGCCAGCAGCTTAGATCAGGGCAGACACAATGAGCAGTTCTTC	CASSLDQGRHNEQFF
TRBV5-6	TRBD1	.	TRBJ2-7	TGTGCCAGCAGCCGGGACAGGTACGCCTACGAGCAGTACTTC	CASSRDRYAYEQYF
TRBV30	.	few	TRBJ2-7	TGTGCCGTATCTCCAGGGGCAACCTACGAGCAGTACTTC	CAVSPGATYEQYF
TRBV5-1	.	.	TRBJ1-1	TGCGCCAGCAGCCTCTGGGAAGGGGCGATTGAAGCTTTCTTT	CASSLWEGAIEAFF
TRBV2	.	.	TRBJ1-6	TGTGCCAGCAGTGCAGATCCAGGGTACTATAATTCACCCCTCCACTTT	CASSADPGYYNSPLHF
TRBV9	TRBD1	.	TRBJ1-2	TGTGCCAGCAGCGTAGACGGACAGGGGAATGGCTACACCTTC	CASSVDGQGNGYTF